A single sample is the source of the 28 T cell receptor beta chains below, sequenced in a study of control samples from healthy donors and cancer patients. The repertoire was sequenced with immunoSEQ multiplex PCR; TCRdb's copy has only in-frame clones and lacks some. The sample shows 75,000 to 95,000 clones, about 89% of them seen only once. Sequencing was carried out using PBMCs. The receptor set was obtained from a woman in her forties or fifties with colorectal cancer.

The chain recombines TRBV2 with TRBJ1-5; no reliable D call. This CDR3 has 13 residues. CDR1 is SNHLY and CDR2 is FYNNEI in the germline V gene. The ends were cut back, 6 bases at V and 7 bases at J, with 13 bases in the middle. CDR3 sequence (DNA): TGTGCCAGCAGGCCGGAGGTCGAGCAGCCCCAGCATTTT. It encodes CASRPEVEQPQHF.

This clone has only one observation. The chain links TRBV2 to TRBJ2-5; 8 bases map to TRBD1. The CDR3 has 13 amino acids. Germline-derived CDR1 and CDR2 are SNHLY and FYNNEI. J was trimmed by 2 bases and V by 8 bases; bases with no gene match: 4. The CDR3 DNA is TGTGCCAGCTCGGACAGGGTACAAGAGACCCAGTACTTC. The encoded protein is CASSDRVQETQYF.

The J gene is TRBJ2-3, the V gene TRBV9, with a weak D call TRBD2 (6 bases). Trimming removed 0 bases at V and 3 bases at J, with 11 bases between. The CDR3 has 15 amino acids. CDR1 is SGDLS, CDR2 YYNGEE, per germline. In DNA form, the CDR3 reads TGTGCCAGCAGCGTAGGGGGGGAAGTTACAGATACGCAGTATTTT. Its protein product is CASSVGGEVTDTQYF.

This clone was detected once. This chain uses TRBV12-5 with TRBJ2-3; 7 bases agree with TRBD1. This CDR3 spans 15 amino acids. Germline CDR1 is LGHNT and CDR2 is FRNRAP. Unmatched junction bases numbered 9, after V lost 6 bases and J lost 3 bases. The CDR3 sequence: CASGPRGLETDTQYF. In DNA, the CDR3 is TGTGCTAGTGGCCCCAGGGGGTTAGAAACAGATACGCAGTATTTT.

This chain joins TRBV15 and TRBJ1-1, with D possibly being TRBD1 (5 bases). This CDR3 region has 15 residues. Trimming took 1 base from V and 0 from J, leaving 9 bases between them. CDR1 is LNHNV and CDR2 is YYDKDF in the germline V gene (reference sequence). The CDR3, as DNA: TGTGCCACCAGCAGAGGATCCAGGGTGAACACTGAAGCTTTCTTT. Its protein product is CATSRGSRVNTEAFF. Full variable domain (rest looked up from reference TRBV15 and TRBJ1-1): DAMVIQNPRYQVTQFGKPVTLSCSQTLNHNVMYWYQQKSSQAPKLLFHYYDKDFNNEADTPDNFQSRRPNTSFCFLDIRSPGLGDTAMYLCATSRGSRVNTEAFFGQGTRLTVV.

This clone appeared a single time. This chain links TRBV3-1 (or the pseudogene TRBV3-2) with TRBJ1-5; D call uncertain. Per germline, CDR1 LGHDT and CDR2 YNNKEL (reference sequence). This CDR3 is built from 13 residues. Trimming stripped 0 bases from V and 7 bases from J, with 7 bases between. The CDR3 DNA reads as TGTGCCAGCAGCCAAGACTGGCGGCAGCCCCAGCATTTT. Encoded protein: CASSQDWRQPQHF.

This rearrangement joins TRBV6-6 to TRBJ2-3; 7 bases align to TRBD2. The CDR3 sequence is 15 residues long. Germline V gives CDR1 MNHNY, CDR2 SVGAGI (reference sequence). V dropped 2 bases and J dropped 1; count of bases not matched to a gene: 3. This CDR3 reads CASSYPGRGTDTQYF. CDR3 nucleotides: TGTGCCAGCAGTTACCCGGGGAGGGGCACAGATACGCAGTATTTT.

J is TRBJ1-1 and V is TRBV5-1; 7 nucleotides agree with TRBD1. The CDR3 is made up of 14 amino acids. V lost 0 bases and J lost 6; bases outside the gene matches: 5. Germline V gene sequence: CDR1 SGHRS, CDR2 YFSETQ. CDR3 DNA sequence: TGCGCCAGCAGCTTGGGGGGGACAGTCGCTGAAGCTTTCTTT. Its protein is CASSLGGTVAEAFF.

The chain has TRBV2 and TRBJ1-2, with 9 bases aligning to TRBD1. Germline CDR1 reads SNHLY; CDR2 reads FYNNEI. The CDR3 consists of 14 residues. V lost 10 bases, J lost 2 bases, and 8 bases stayed unmatched. The CDR3 reads CATHPGQGNYGYTF. The CDR3 nucleotides are TGTGCCACCCACCCGGGACAGGGCAACTATGGCTACACCTTC.

This chain connects TRBV29-1 to TRBJ2-1, with TRBD2 matching over 7 bases. The ends lost 0 bases at V and 10 bases at J; junction bases unmatched: 6. The germline V gene encodes CDR1 SQVTM and CDR2 ANQGSEA. The CDR3 has 13 amino acids. The CDR3 DNA reads as TGCAGCGTTGAAGATGGACTAGTAGGAGAGCAGTTCTTC. Amino acid sequence: CSVEDGLVGEQFF.

This clone has only one observation. CDR3 sequence (DNA): TGTGCCAGCACCAGGGCTCCAAACTATGGCTACACCTTC. It translates to CASTRAPNYGYTF. The chain carries TRBV19 and TRBJ1-2; a weak D match, TRBD1 (5 bases). V lost 9 bases and J 2 bases, leaving 13 bases between the germline ends. CDR1 LNHDA and CDR2 SQIVND come from the germline V gene (reference sequence). The CDR3 length is 13 residues.

The chain joins TRBV5-4 to TRBJ2-2; D remains unclear. The length of the CDR3 is 16 residues. The ends were cut back, 1 base at V and 0 bases at J, with 10 bases in the middle. Germline V gene sequence: CDR1 SGHNT, CDR2 YYREEE (reference sequence). The CDR3 sequence: CASSLIGPANTGELFF. Here the CDR3 DNA reads TGTGCCAGCAGCTTGATCGGACCCGCGAACACCGGGGAGCTGTTTTTT.

The V gene is TRBV19, the J gene TRBJ2-1; D not resolved. The V end lost 3 bases, the J end lost 1 base, and 13 bases lay between the germline ends. The CDR3 totals 16 residues. Germline CDR1 is LNHDA and CDR2 is SQIVND (reference sequence). The CDR3 region is CASSIGVTLSYNEQFF. The CDR3 DNA is TGTGCCAGTAGTATTGGGGTTACACTATCCTACAATGAGCAGTTCTTC.

The chain links TRBV6-6 to TRBJ2-2; 7 bases fit TRBD1. CDR3 length: 13 amino acids. V dropped 6 bases and J dropped 6; count of bases not matched to a gene: 4. Germline assignment: CDR1 MNHNY and CDR2 SVGAGI (reference sequence). CDR3 in DNA: TGTGCCAGCAGCGTCCAGGGGGCCGGGGAGCTGTTTTTT. Amino acid sequence: CASSVQGAGELFF.

The gene calls are TRBV7-9 and TRBJ1-4; D call uncertain. CDR3 size: 15 residues. Germline V gene lookup returns CDR1 SEHNR and CDR2 FQNEAQ (reference sequence). Trimming took 2 bases from V and 8 from J, leaving 15 bases between them. The CDR3 loop is CASSLRRTREEKLFF. The DNA for the CDR3 is TGTGCCAGCAGCTTAAGACGGACCCGGGAGGAAAAACTGTTTTTT.

The rearrangement joins TRBV3-1 (or the pseudogene TRBV3-2) to TRBJ2-1; 12 nucleotides agree with TRBD1. The CDR3 has 17 amino acids. Losses at the gene ends were 1 base for V and 4 bases for J; bases not matched to a gene: 5. CDR1 and CDR2 (germline): LGHDT, YNNKEL (reference sequence). The CDR3 region is CASSQGLGQGAYNEQFF. The CDR3 DNA reads as TGTGCCAGCAGCCAAGGGTTGGGACAGGGGGCTTACAATGAGCAGTTCTTC.

V is TRBV12-3 or TRBV12-4 and J is TRBJ1-5; D unresolved. Deletions cut 8 bases from V and 2 bases from J, with 7 bases between. This CDR3 contains 12 residues. CDR3 DNA: TGTGCCAGCGCGGTGGGCAATCAGCCCCAGCATTTT. This translates into CASAVGNQPQHF.

J is TRBJ2-1 and V is TRBV9, with unresolved D. This CDR3 is built from 13 residues. With 0 bases removed from V and 6 bases from J, the gap between germline ends came to 7 bases. CDR1 is SGDLS, CDR2 YYNGEE, per germline. The DNA of the CDR3 is TGTGCCAGCAGCGTAGCTACGGGCAATGAGCAGTTCTTC. Its translation: CASSVATGNEQFF. Filled out from reference TRBV9 and TRBJ2-1, the complete variable domain reads DSGVTQTPKHLITATGQRVTLRCSPRSGDLSVYWYQQSLDQGLQFLIQYYNGEERAKGNILERFSAQQFPDLHSELNLSSLELGDSALYFCASSVATGNEQFFGPGTRLTVL.

The V and J genes are TRBV27 and TRBJ1-1; 8 bases match TRBD1. This CDR3 comprises 14 residues. CDR1 and CDR2 (germline): MNHEY, SMNVEV (reference sequence). Trimming at V came to 3 bases and at J to 7 bases, leaving 7 bases not matched to a gene. CDR3 sequence: CASSFLDRAGEAFF. The CDR3 nucleotides are TGTGCCAGCAGTTTTTTGGACAGGGCCGGTGAAGCTTTCTTT.

The table lists this clone with a few counts. The chain links TRBV7-9 to TRBJ2-7; TRBD1 matches 8 bases. V shed 5 bases and J 6 bases; nucleotides not matched to a gene: 6. Germline CDR1 and CDR2: SEHNR and FQNEAQ (reference sequence). The length of the CDR3 is 13 residues. The CDR3 DNA reads as TGTGCCAGCAGCCAGGGACAGGCACTCGAGCAGTACGTC. Amino acid sequence: CASSQGQALEQYV.

The chain uses TRBV3-1 (or the pseudogene TRBV3-2) and TRBJ1-1; D gene ambiguous. V lost 4 bases to trimming and J lost 4 bases, with 19 bases between them. Looked up from germline, CDR1 is LGHDT and CDR2 is YNNKEL (reference sequence). The CDR3 has 16 amino acids. CDR3 nucleotide sequence: TGTGCCAGCAGCCCCATCTGGGCAGGCTCTGGCACTGAAGCTTTCTTT. Its protein product is CASSPIWAGSGTEAFF.

The chain employs TRBV2 and TRBJ1-5; maybe TRBD1 (5 bases). The CDR3 is 15 residues long. V gave up 0 bases and J gave up 5 bases, with 11 bases separating them. Germline CDR1 reads SNHLY; CDR2 reads FYNNEI. CDR3 DNA: TGTGCCAGCAGTGAAGCAAGAGGGGCCTATCAGCCCCAGCATTTT. Protein sequence: CASSEARGAYQPQHF.

This clone was observed once. The rearrangement uses TRBV5-8 and TRBJ2-1; no firm D call. The CDR3 loop spans 15 amino acids. Germline CDR1 and CDR2: SGHTS and YDEGEE. Trimming cost V 1 base and J 3 bases, with 11 bases left between them. CDR3: CASSLTPPIYNEQFF. The CDR3 coding sequence is TGTGCCAGCAGCTTGACACCACCTATCTACAATGAGCAGTTCTTC.

The rearrangement links TRBV13 to TRBJ2-7, with unresolved D. The CDR3 consists of 13 residues. Trimming stripped 4 bases from V and 3 bases from J, with 10 bases between. Germline assignment: CDR1 PRHDT and CDR2 FYEKMQ (reference sequence). The CDR3: CASSYYDSYEQYV. The CDR3 DNA sequence: TGTGCCAGCAGCTATTATGATAGCTACGAGCAGTACGTC.

This chain connects TRBV21-1 to TRBJ1-5; TRBD1 is taken as the D call from the table, unchecked against the DNA. TRBV21-1 is recorded as a pseudogene. This CDR3 has 14 amino acids. The CDR3 loop is CASSKDPRAQPQHF. The CDR3 bases are TGTGCCAGCAGCAAAGATCCCAGGGCTCAGCCCCAGCATTTT.

The CDR3 coding sequence is TGTGCCAGCAGTTCCTCCAGGGTTTCGTACGAGCAGTACGTC. Translated, it gives CASSSSRVSYEQYV. The chain employs TRBV28 and TRBJ2-7; TRBD1 might be the D (5 bases). There are 14 residues in the CDR3. V gave up 4 bases and J gave up 4 bases, with 14 bases separating them. Per germline, CDR1 MDHEN and CDR2 SYDVKM.

V and J are TRBV7-8 and TRBJ1-4, with D tentatively TRBD1 (6 bases). Trimming removed 5 bases from V and 4 bases from J, with 14 bases in between. The CDR3 sequence is 15 residues long. Germline V gene sequence: CDR1 SGHVS, CDR2 FQNEAQ. The CDR3 DNA reads TGTGCCAGCAGCGTTCAGGGGACCCTTAATGAAAAACTGTTTTTT. Translated, it gives CASSVQGTLNEKLFF.

This clone was recorded only once. This chain uses TRBV19 with TRBJ1-3; maybe TRBD1 (6 bases). Germline loops: CDR1 LNHDA, CDR2 SQIVND (reference sequence). The CDR3 contains 16 residues. The V end lost 5 bases, the J end lost 2 bases, and 16 bases lay between the germline ends. The CDR3 DNA is TGTGCCAGTAGTCCAACAGGGAGTGGACCTGGAAACACCATATATTTT. Its protein is CASSPTGSGPGNTIYF.